This paragraph reports one T cell receptor (beta chain). These data are taken from a study of blood T cell repertoires in COVID-19. Study as a whole: Acute and convalescent COVID-19 samples came from the United States, Italy and Spain. T cells, B-cell-depleted T cells, or PBMCs provided the cDNA or gDNA that served as material.

Study processing details: Quantification of nucleated cells was approximated via reference gene primer amplification. Assay: immunoSEQ multiplex PCR; the TCRdb copy retains only in-frame clones and omits some. Clone size and V and J calls were adopted from that table, with D and trimming inferred from the DNA. The sample has nearly 200,000 clones, approximately 84% seen once. The CDR3 is 14 residues long. V shed 5 bases and J shed 7 bases, with 14 bases lying between them. CDR1 MDHEN and CDR2 SYDVKM come from the germline V gene. The rearrangement joins TRBV28 to TRBJ1-4; the D gene is possibly TRBD1 (5 bases). The sample consisted of peripheral blood. This TCR was recovered from a human donor with acute or convalescent COVID-19. The donor label of this sample is uncertain. The CDR3: CASSLGHLLEKLFF. The CDR3 DNA sequence: TGTGCCAGCAGTCTCGGACACCTACTTGAAAAACTGTTTTTT.